These 18 T cell receptor beta chains originate from one sample sequenced in a study of blood T cell repertoires in COVID-19. TCRdb keeps only in-frame clones here, not all; method: immunoSEQ multiplex PCR. The table records approximately 210,000 clones, around 82% of them present only once. The sequencing input was peripheral blood. Source of these receptors: a woman in her forties with acute or convalescent COVID-19.

The V call is TRBV2, the J call TRBJ1-1; D is ambiguous. The CDR3 is 13 amino acids. Per the germline V gene, CDR1 is SNHLY and CDR2 is FYNNEI. Trimming stripped 8 bases from V and 1 base from J, with 11 bases between. The CDR3 protein is CASAAESNTEAFF. CDR3 DNA: TGTGCCAGCGCGGCAGAGTCGAACACTGAAGCTTTCTTT. The whole variable domain, filled in from reference TRBV2 and TRBJ1-1, reads EPEVTQTPSHQVTQMGQEVILRCVPISNHLYFYWYRQILGQKVEFLVSFYNNEISEKSEIFDDQFSVERPDGSNFTLKIRSTKLEDSAMYFCASAAESNTEAFFGQGTRLTVV.

This clone was seen a few times. The rearrangement links TRBV6-6 to TRBJ2-5; 11 nucleotides line up with TRBD2. Germline V gene sequence: CDR1 MNHNY, CDR2 SVGAGI (reference sequence). This CDR3 is built from 16 residues. Trimming at V came to 8 bases and at J to 3 bases, leaving 11 bases not matched to a gene. CDR3 sequence (DNA): TGTGCCAGCTTTCCCCCAGGGACTAGCGGTAAAGAGACCCAGTACTTC. Protein product: CASFPPGTSGKETQYF.

The chain links TRBV18 to TRBJ1-2; the match to TRBD1 covers 7 bases. Germline trimming cut 3 bases from V and 4 bases from J; bases unmatched to any gene: 11. CDR3 length equals 16 residues. Per germline, CDR1 KGHSH and CDR2 LQKENI. The CDR3 nucleotides read TGTGCCAGCTCACCTGCGACAGGGCGGATAACCTATGGCTACACCTTC. Its translation is CASSPATGRITYGYTF.

The chain employs TRBV7-9 and TRBJ2-1; 9 bases fit TRBD2. Germline-derived CDR1 and CDR2 are SEHNR and FQNEAQ (reference sequence). J lost 6 bases, V lost 8 bases, and 5 bases had no gene match. This CDR3 has 13 amino acids. CDR3 loop: CASLVAGANEQFF. CDR3 DNA sequence: TGTGCCAGCCTAGTAGCGGGAGCCAATGAGCAGTTCTTC. Together with reference TRBV7-9 and TRBJ2-1, the CDR3 gives the full variable domain: DTGVSQNPRHKITKRGQNVTFRCDPISEHNRLYWYRQTLGQGPEFLTYFQNEAQLEKSRLLSDRFSAERPKGSFSTLEIQRTEQGDSAMYLCASLVAGANEQFFGPGTRLTVL.

CDR3 region: CASSIQGNEQYF. The DNA for the CDR3 is TGTGCCAGCAGTATTCAGGGAAACGAGCAGTACTTC. The chain employs TRBV11-2 and TRBJ2-7; maybe TRBD1 (5 bases). V lost 6 bases to trimming and J lost 5 bases, with 11 bases between them. Germline V gene sequence: CDR1 SGHAT, CDR2 FQNNGV. The CDR3 is 12 amino acids. Variable domain in full (rest from reference TRBV11-2 and TRBJ2-7): EAGVAQSPRYKIIEKRQSVAFWCNPISGHATLYWYQQILGQGPKLLIQFQNNGVVDDSQLPKDRFSAERLKGVDSTLKIQPAKLEDSAVYLCASSIQGNEQYFGPGTRLTVT.

Turning to this clone: The same CDR3 arises from other DNA sequences in this sample as well. The V gene is TRBV5-1, the J gene TRBJ2-3; a weak D match, TRBD2 (6 bases). The CDR3 consists of 15 residues. V was trimmed by 1 base and J by 0 bases, leaving 9 bases between them. Germline CDR1 reads SGHRS; CDR2 reads YFSETQ. CDR3 region: CASSLRGVSTDTQYF. DNA of the CDR3: TGCGCCAGCAGCTTGCGCGGGGTTAGCACAGATACGCAGTATTTT.

V usage is TRBV5-1 and J usage is TRBJ1-5; no clear D gene. The CDR3 runs 13 residues. CDR1 and CDR2 (germline): SGHRS, YFSETQ. V shed 7 bases and J shed 6 bases, with 14 bases lying between them. As DNA, the CDR3 is TGCGCCAGCCGATTGGCATCGGGTCAGCCCCAGCATTTT. It translates to CASRLASGQPQHF.

The chain recombines TRBV6-1 with TRBJ2-7; 7 bases are a match to TRBD2. Germline V gene data show CDR1 as MNHNS and CDR2 as SASEGT. The CDR3 is made up of 14 amino acids. The V gene end was trimmed by 0 bases and the J gene end by 6 bases; junction bases not matched to a gene: 5. CDR3 loop: CASSEAGGLGEQYF. In nucleotides, the CDR3 is TGTGCCAGCAGTGAAGCGGGGGGGTTAGGCGAGCAGTACTTC.

The chain recombines TRBV28 with TRBJ2-7; 12 positions match TRBD2. V lost 4 bases and J lost 6; bases outside the gene matches: 13. CDR3 length: 17 amino acids. Germline V lookup: CDR1 MDHEN, CDR2 SYDVKM. The CDR3 nucleotides read TGTGCCAGCAGTTCCCTGACTAGCGGGAGTCTCTCACTCGAGCAGTACTTC. Translation gives CASSSLTSGSLSLEQYF.

The V call is TRBV4-1, the J call TRBJ1-5; 8 positions match TRBD1. V lost 2 bases and J lost 5; bases outside the gene matches: 5. There are 15 residues in the CDR3. From germline, CDR1 is MGHRA and CDR2 YSYEKL. The CDR3 protein is CASSQSGQGYQPQHF. Here the CDR3 DNA reads TGCGCCAGCAGCCAATCCGGACAGGGCTATCAGCCCCAGCATTTT.

The rearrangement uses TRBV5-1 and TRBJ1-1; maybe TRBD1 (5 bases). The ends were cut back, 4 bases at V and 2 bases at J, with 18 bases in the middle. CDR3 length equals 16 residues. CDR1 and CDR2 from the germline V gene are SGHRS and YFSETQ. As DNA, the CDR3 is TGCGCCAGCAGCCGAAACGGGGGGAGGCAAAACACTGAAGCTTTCTTT. Translated, it gives CASSRNGGRQNTEAFF.

V usage is TRBV7-3 and J usage is TRBJ2-3; TRBD1 aligns across 10 bases. Per the germline V gene, CDR1 is SGHTA and CDR2 is FQGTGA. J gave up 6 bases and V 3 bases, and 6 bases lay outside the gene matches. The CDR3 spans 15 residues. The CDR3 protein is CASSFRDRGVDTQYF. CDR3 nucleotides: TGTGCCAGCAGCTTCCGGGACAGGGGAGTGGATACGCAGTATTTT.

This chain links TRBV10-1 with TRBJ2-1, with TRBD1 identical over 8 bases. Germline CDR1 is WNHNN and CDR2 is SYGVQD (reference sequence). The J segment lost 5 bases and the V segment lost 6 bases, leaving 6 bases of the junction unmatched. This CDR3 is 14 amino acids long. The CDR3 nucleotides are TGCGCCAGCAGCCCACAGGGGGTCCACAATGAGCAGTTCTTC. This codes for CASSPQGVHNEQFF.

The chain joins TRBV9 to TRBJ1-4; 7 bases align to TRBD1. V shed 1 base, J shed 4 bases, and the junction held 4 bases outside the gene matches. The CDR3 totals 15 residues. Germline V gives CDR1 SGDLS, CDR2 YYNGEE. In DNA, the CDR3 is TGTGCCAGCAGCGTAAATACAGGGGATAATGAAAAACTGTTTTTT. Residues: CASSVNTGDNEKLFF.

The genes are TRBV7-6 and TRBJ2-1; D might be TRBD2 (6 bases). CDR1 is SGHVS, CDR2 FNYEAQ, per germline. The CDR3 is 15 residues long. Trimming removed 1 base at V and 0 bases at J, with 7 bases between. CDR3 sequence: CASSLDGSSYNEQFF. DNA for the CDR3: TGTGCCAGCAGCTTAGACGGGAGCTCCTACAATGAGCAGTTCTTC.

The rearrangement joins TRBV6-2 or TRBV6-3 to TRBJ1-2, with D possibly matching TRBD1 (6 bases). The CDR3 is 14 residues long. V shed 2 bases and J shed 7 bases, with 14 bases lying between them. CDR1 and CDR2 from the germline V gene are MNHEY and SVGEGT. CDR3 in amino acids: CASSYGGLPGGYTF. The CDR3 DNA reads TGTGCCAGCAGTTACGGGGGCTTACCGGGTGGCTACACCTTC.

The V call is TRBV24-1, the J call TRBJ2-1, with a possible D match to TRBD2 (6 bases). V was pared by 3 bases and J by 2 bases, with 16 bases between. The CDR3 is 17 amino acids. The germline CDR1 and CDR2 sequences are KGHDR and SFDVKD. In DNA form, the CDR3 reads TGTGCCACCAGTGATGGATCTAGCGTCCAACCCTACAATGAGCAGTTCTTC. This codes for CATSDGSSVQPYNEQFF.

The gene calls are TRBV14 and TRBJ2-2, with TRBD1 identical over 9 bases. V trimming: 3 bases; J trimming: 5 bases; junction bases outside the gene matches: 7. Germline V gene lookup returns CDR1 SGHDN and CDR2 FVKESK. The CDR3 has 16 amino acids. CDR3 amino acids: CASSQAPGQGTGELFF. CDR3 DNA: TGTGCCAGCAGCCAGGCGCCGGGACAGGGAACCGGGGAGCTGTTTTTT.